Listed below are T cell receptor beta chains from one sample, sequenced in a study of cytomegalovirus exposure and HLA in healthy donors. Profiling relied on immunoSEQ multiplex PCR, and the TCRdb table lists in-frame clones only, not all of them. The table includes some 170,000 clones, 70% to 75% detected once. Specimen: PBMCs. Receptor source: a man aged 18-30 years in good health and CMV-seropositive. Both conserved end residues are part of each CDR3. Fields, in order: V gene, J gene, clone size, D gene, CDR3 protein, CDR3 DNA. D genes are given only for firm matches. Where a row states a size, it is once, few, many or the class of an expanded clone; other rows omit it.

TRBV7-7	TRBJ2-1	-	TRBD1	CASSRGQDAYNEQFF	TGTGCTAGCAGCCGGGGACAGGATGCCTACAATGAGCAGTTCTTC
TRBV9	TRBJ1-1	-	-	CASSPEGVEAFF	TGTGCCAGCAGCCCCGAGGGGGTTGAAGCTTTCTTT
TRBV27	TRBJ1-2	few	-	CASSREWGGGYTF	TGTGCCAGCAGCAGGGAGTGGGGAGGTGGCTACACCTTC
TRBV18	TRBJ2-3	-	-	CASSPPPSDTDTQYF	TGTGCCAGCTCCCCTCCCCCCAGCGACACAGATACGCAGTATTTT
TRBV7-6	TRBJ1-4	-	TRBD1	CASSSSGTGNEKLFF	TGTGCCAGCAGCTCGTCCGGGACAGGGAATGAAAAACTGTTTTTT
TRBV18	TRBJ1-2	-	TRBD1	CASSQSPTGWDGYTF	TGTGCCAGCTCTCAAAGCCCGACAGGGTGGGATGGCTACACCTTC
TRBV5-6	TRBJ2-1	-	-	CASSEISSSVASYNEQFF	TGTGCCAGCAGCGAGATCAGTAGTAGCGTTGCCTCCTACAATGAGCAGTTCTTC
TRBV11-2	TRBJ1-1	-	-	CASSRGGTEAFF	TGTGCCAGCAGCCGGGGGGGGACTGAAGCTTTCTTT
TRBV7-2	TRBJ2-5	-	TRBD2	CASSYSGGAVETQYF	TGTGCCAGCAGCTATAGCGGGGGGGCTGTTGAGACCCAGTACTTC
TRBV2	TRBJ1-1	few	TRBD1	CASSEASGQGFGAFF	TGTGCCAGCAGTGAAGCGTCGGGACAGGGGTTCGGGGCTTTCTTT
TRBV12-5	TRBJ2-1	-	TRBD2	CASGKRELSNEQFF	TGTGCTAGTGGTAAGCGGGAGCTTTCCAATGAGCAGTTCTTC
TRBV11-2	TRBJ2-4	-	TRBD2	CASAGEAKNIQYF	TGTGCCAGCGCGGGAGAAGCCAAAAACATTCAGTACTTC
TRBV7-7	TRBJ2-5	-	-	CASSLGLQETQYF	TGTGCTAGCAGCTTAGGGCTTCAAGAGACCCAGTACTTC
TRBV7-7	TRBJ1-5	-	-	CASSHRFRGNQPQHF	TGTGCTAGCAGCCATAGATTTAGAGGCAATCAGCCCCAGCATTTT
TRBV27	TRBJ1-5	few	TRBD1	CASRKDRGGGQPQHF	TGTGCCAGCAGGAAGGACAGGGGGGGTGGTCAGCCCCAGCATTTT
TRBV28	TRBJ1-3	-	-	CASSLKPRGSTIYF	TGTGCCAGCAGTTTAAAGCCCCGGGGAAGCACCATATATTTT
TRBV5-1	TRBJ1-1	-	-	CASSPRRAGTEAFF	TGCGCCAGCAGCCCCCGGCGGGCGGGCACTGAAGCTTTCTTT
TRBV5-1	TRBJ2-3	-	TRBD2	CASSLERGGTDTQYF	TGCGCCAGCAGCTTGGAGCGGGGGGGGACAGATACGCAGTATTTT
TRBV11-2	TRBJ2-5	-	TRBD1	CASSVNRGARETQYF	TGTGCCAGCAGCGTAAACAGGGGAGCGCGGGAGACCCAGTACTTC
TRBV19	TRBJ1-1	-	TRBD1	CASRDRGSENTEAFF	TGTGCCTCCCGGGACAGGGGATCGGAGAACACTGAAGCTTTCTTT
TRBV30	TRBJ1-2	-	TRBD1	CAWARPPGTGYTF	TGTGCCTGGGCTCGTCCGCCCGGGACAGGATACACCTTC
TRBV14	TRBJ2-3	-	TRBD1	CASSNNRGGDTQYF	TGTGCCAGCAGCAATAACAGGGGTGGAGATACGCAGTATTTT
TRBV9	TRBJ1-4	once	-	CASSADSSGEKLFF	TGTGCCAGCAGCGCAGACAGTAGCGGAGAAAAACTGTTTTTT
TRBV10-2	TRBJ1-1	-	TRBD1	CASSEGQGTGRAEAFF	TGCGCCAGCAGTGAGGGACAGGGGACAGGTCGAGCTGAAGCTTTCTTT
TRBV6-1	TRBJ1-2	-	-	CASTNSPQSYGYTF	TGTGCCAGCACTAACAGCCCACAGTCGTATGGCTACACCTTC
TRBV5-1	TRBJ1-4	-	TRBD1	CASTQSGTGDEKLFF	TGCGCCAGCACTCAGTCCGGGACAGGGGATGAAAAACTGTTTTTT
TRBV29-1	TRBJ2-2	-	TRBD2	CSVESPTGRSGELFF	TGCAGCGTTGAAAGCCCCACCGGGAGGTCCGGGGAGCTGTTTTTT
TRBV2	TRBJ1-2	few	TRBD1	CASIGQAGYGYTF	TGTGCCAGCATTGGACAGGCGGGTTATGGCTACACCTTC
TRBV27	TRBJ2-4	-	TRBD2	CASREGPWADIQYF	TGTGCCAGTAGGGAGGGACCCTGGGCGGACATTCAGTACTTC
TRBV27	TRBJ1-2	-	TRBD1	CASIAKGGTGVTGYTF	TGTGCCAGCATTGCAAAAGGAGGGACAGGGGTTACTGGCTACACCTTC
TRBV5-4	TRBJ1-6	-	-	CASSGPGQGGSPLHF	TGTGCCAGCAGCGGACCGGGACAAGGAGGTTCACCCCTCCACTTT
TRBV6-1	TRBJ1-1	few	-	CASSASAGGNTEAFF	TGTGCCAGCAGTGCCTCAGCTGGAGGGAACACTGAAGCTTTCTTT
TRBV30	TRBJ1-5	few	-	CAWSVLGGRQPQHF	TGTGCCTGGAGTGTACTCGGAGGACGTCAGCCCCAGCATTTT
TRBV9	TRBJ2-5	-	-	CASSVAEEWGAETQYF	TGTGCCAGCAGCGTAGCAGAGGAGTGGGGAGCGGAGACCCAGTACTTC
TRBV5-4	TRBJ1-1	-	-	CASSSSTQGNTEAFF	TGTGCCAGCAGCTCTTCAACCCAGGGGAACACTGAAGCTTTCTTT
TRBV6-4	TRBJ2-3	-	-	CASSDRGLITDTQYF	TGTGCCAGCAGTGACAGGGGCCTTATAACAGATACGCAGTATTTT
TRBV4-1	TRBJ1-1	-	TRBD1	CASSQRGQMGTEAFF	TGCGCCAGCAGCCAAAGGGGGCAGATGGGGACTGAAGCTTTCTTT
TRBV5-1	TRBJ2-1	-	TRBD2	CASSFRRSSGIDEQFF	TGCGCCAGCAGCTTTCGACGGTCTAGCGGGATAGATGAGCAGTTCTTC
TRBV11-2	TRBJ2-1	few	TRBD2	CASSITPFGLAGSYNEQFF	TGTGCCAGCAGCATTACCCCCTTCGGACTAGCGGGTTCCTACAATGAGCAGTTCTTC
TRBV29-1	TRBJ1-1	-	-	CSVGPGMNTEAFF	TGCAGCGTTGGCCCCGGGATGAACACTGAAGCTTTCTTT
TRBV4-1	TRBJ2-6	-	-	CASSQEASGANVLTF	TGCGCCAGCAGCCAAGAGGCCTCTGGGGCCAACGTCCTGACTTTC
TRBV2	TRBJ2-5	-	-	CASSDRRGAVETQYF	TGTGCCAGCAGTGATCGACGGGGGGCCGTTGAGACCCAGTACTTC
TRBV13	TRBJ1-1	-	-	CASSLGQADTEAFF	TGTGCCAGCAGCTTAGGGCAGGCTGACACTGAAGCTTTCTTT
TRBV29-1	TRBJ1-2	-	TRBD1	CSVLSTGVGYGYTF	TGCAGCGTGTTATCGACAGGGGTGGGGTATGGCTACACCTTC
TRBV2	TRBJ1-5	-	-	CASSTGKGNQPQHF	TGTGCCAGCAGTACAGGGAAAGGCAATCAGCCCCAGCATTTT
TRBV6-1	TRBJ1-1	-	TRBD1	CASSRDRVGTEAFF	TGTGCCAGCAGTAGGGACAGGGTAGGTACTGAAGCTTTCTTT
TRBV14	TRBJ1-1	-	-	CASSRGQNTEAFF	TGTGCCAGCAGCCGCGGACAGAACACTGAAGCTTTCTTT
TRBV29-1	TRBJ1-5	few	TRBD1	CSVGGQGGGNQPQHF	TGCAGCGTTGGGGGACAGGGAGGCGGCAATCAGCCCCAGCATTTT